The 19 T cell receptor beta chains below all came from one sample that was sequenced in a study of blood T cell repertoires in COVID-19. Repertoires were generated with immunoSEQ multiplex PCR, while TCRdb's copy carries only in-frame clones and drops some. The sample includes tens of thousands of clones, about 83% seen only once; the top ten take approximately 6.3%. Source material: peripheral blood. Every receptor here comes from a man in his sixties or seventies with COVID-19, enrolled during active disease.

The chain recombines TRBV28 with TRBJ1-5; 11 positions match TRBD1. This CDR3 spans 14 amino acids. CDR1 and CDR2 (germline): MDHEN, SYDVKM. V gave up 4 bases and J gave up 6 bases; unmatched junction bases: 2. The CDR3 region is CASSSGQGAQPQHF. For the CDR3, the DNA is TGTGCCAGCAGTTCCGGACAGGGGGCTCAGCCCCAGCATTTT.

The chain links TRBV2 to TRBJ2-3; 10 nucleotides line up with TRBD2. The trim removed 10 bases at V and 3 bases at J, leaving 7 bases unmatched. CDR1 and CDR2 (germline): SNHLY, FYNNEI. The CDR3 covers 14 residues. As DNA, the CDR3 is TGTGCCACTCAAGCGGGAGGGCCTACAGATACGCAGTATTTT. It yields the protein CATQAGGPTDTQYF.

This rearrangement joins TRBV6-5 to TRBJ2-5; D gene ambiguous. The CDR3 runs 14 residues. V lost 0 bases and J lost 5, with 10 bases in between. Germline CDR1 and CDR2: MNHEY and SVGAGI. The CDR3 nucleotides are TGTGCCAGCAGTTACTCGAAAGCTAGGGAGACCCAGTACTTC. This translates into CASSYSKARETQYF.

This clone showed up just a few times. This chain joins TRBV21-1 and TRBJ2-4; the listed D gene, TRBD1, was not tested against the DNA. TRBV21-1 has pseudogene status. The CDR3 loop spans 17 amino acids. The CDR3 sequence: CASSKGTADRGENIQYF. In DNA form, the CDR3 reads TGTGCCAGCAGCAAAGGGACCGCAGACAGGGGAGAAAACATTCAGTACTTC.

This clone occurred a few times. The chain uses TRBV29-1 and TRBJ1-1, with D possibly TRBD1 on 5 matching bases. With 3 bases removed from V and 10 bases from J, the gap between germline ends came to 18 bases. The CDR3 spans 13 residues. Per the germline V gene, CDR1 is SQVTM and CDR2 is ANQGSEA. The CDR3 bases are TGCAGCGTTGACGGCAGGGCACATTTAAGAGCTTTCTTT. Translation: CSVDGRAHLRAFF.

V gene TRBV12-2 combines with J gene TRBJ2-1; the tabulated D call, TRBD2, remains unverified against the DNA. TRBV12-2 is a pseudogene segment. CDR3 length equals 16 residues. CDR3 coding DNA: TGTGCAAGTCGCTTAGAGGAGGGAAGTAACTACAATGAGCAGTTCTTC. The encoded protein is CASRLEEGSNYNEQFF.

The chain employs TRBV21-1 and TRBJ2-1; the D call TRBD2 from the table was never checked on the DNA. TRBV21-1 is flagged as a pseudogene. This CDR3 region has 19 residues. The CDR3 coding sequence is TGTGCCAGCAGCAGATCTCCCGGGACTAGCGGGACCCTCCACAATGAGCAGTTCTTC. Protein: CASSRSPGTSGTLHNEQFF.

The gene calls are TRBV13 and TRBJ1-1; TRBD1 matches at 7 bases. CDR1 and CDR2 (germline): PRHDT, FYEKMQ (reference sequence). This CDR3 has 15 amino acids. The V gene end was trimmed by 4 bases and the J gene end by 3 bases; junction bases not matched to a gene: 8. CDR3 sequence: CASSSQGDRHTEAFF. Written as DNA, the CDR3 is TGTGCCAGCAGCTCGCAGGGGGATAGGCACACTGAAGCTTTCTTT.

This chain connects TRBV5-4 to TRBJ2-1, with a possible D match to TRBD2 (5 bases). V was trimmed by 2 bases and J by 10 bases, leaving 19 bases between them. The germline V gene encodes CDR1 SGHNT and CDR2 YYREEE (reference sequence). The CDR3 spans 15 residues. The CDR3 sequence is CASSFPLGSTKEQFF. In nucleotides, the CDR3 is TGTGCCAGCAGCTTTCCCTTAGGGAGTACTAAGGAGCAGTTCTTC.

In its sample, this clone was seen a few times. The rearrangement uses TRBV3-1 (or the pseudogene TRBV3-2) and TRBJ2-7, with 8 bases identical to TRBD1. The CDR3 runs 15 residues. Germline V gene lookup returns CDR1 LGHDT and CDR2 YNNKEL (reference sequence). The ends lost 1 base at V and 1 base at J; junction bases unmatched: 3. CDR3 nucleotides: TGTGCCAGCAGCCAAGGTACAGGGGGATCCTACGAGCAGTACTTC. Its translation: CASSQGTGGSYEQYF.

The V call is TRBV5-4, the J call TRBJ2-7; possible D gene TRBD1, 6 bases. The germline V gene encodes CDR1 SGHNT and CDR2 YYREEE (reference sequence). This CDR3 comprises 13 residues. Trimming took off 4 bases at V and 7 bases at J, with 15 bases between the two ends. In nucleotides, the CDR3 is TGTGCCAGCAGCCTAAACAGGGATGGGGAGCAGTACTTC. As protein: CASSLNRDGEQYF.

This sequence joins TRBV28 and TRBJ1-1; D possibly corresponds to TRBD1 (5 bases). The CDR3 extends over 17 amino acids. Trimming shortened V by 6 bases and J by 6 bases, and 26 bases separated the two germline ends. CDR1 is MDHEN and CDR2 is SYDVKM in the germline V gene. Here the CDR3 reads CASSPDRGGTRTAEAFF. Written as DNA, the CDR3 is TGTGCCAGCAGCCCGGATCGGGGGGGTACTAGAACTGCTGAAGCTTTCTTT.

Concerning this clone itself: The same CDR3 is also encoded by other DNA sequences in this sample. The chain combines TRBV6-5 with TRBJ1-5; D perhaps matches TRBD1 (5 bases). CDR3 length: 14 amino acids. V lost 5 bases and J 3 bases, leaving 11 bases between the germline ends. Germline V lookup: CDR1 MNHEY, CDR2 SVGAGI. The CDR3 bases are TGTGCCAGCAGTCCCCAGGGTTCCAATCAGCCCCAGCATTTT. Encoded protein: CASSPQGSNQPQHF.

The rearrangement uses TRBV5-4 and TRBJ1-5, with D unclear. V was pared by 1 base and J by 0 bases, with 5 bases between. Per germline, CDR1 SGHNT and CDR2 YYREEE (reference sequence). The CDR3 runs to 14 residues. In nucleotides, the CDR3 is TGTGCCAGCAGCTTGCGTAATAGCAATCAGCCCCAGCATTTT. This translates into CASSLRNSNQPQHF.

V and J are TRBV19 and TRBJ2-1; TRBD2 aligns across 7 bases. The V and J ends lost 2 bases and 9 bases, in that order; junction bases with no gene match: 10. The germline CDR1 and CDR2 sequences are LNHDA and SQIVND (reference sequence). The length of the CDR3 is 15 residues. The CDR3 region is CASSISPGRTSEQFF. DNA of the CDR3: TGTGCCAGTAGTATAAGCCCGGGACGGACTAGTGAGCAGTTCTTC.

The chain joins TRBV7-2 to TRBJ2-2; D is uncertain. The length of the CDR3 is 15 residues. V was shortened by 2 bases and J by 2 bases, with 9 bases between the two germline ends. Germline V gene lookup returns CDR1 SGHTA and CDR2 FQGNSA. The CDR3 sequence: CASSLKTLNTGELFF. The CDR3 DNA reads TGTGCCAGCAGCTTAAAGACTCTAAACACCGGGGAGCTGTTTTTT.

V and J are TRBV18 and TRBJ1-4; the D gene is possibly TRBD1 (6 bases). V lost 4 bases and J 0 bases, leaving 9 bases between the germline ends. This CDR3 has 15 residues. Germline assignment: CDR1 KGHSH and CDR2 LQKENI. This chain's CDR3 is CASSRRQATNEKLFF. Here the CDR3 DNA reads TGTGCCAGCTCACGACGACAGGCAACTAATGAAAAACTGTTTTTT.

This rearrangement joins TRBV19 to TRBJ2-1; D call uncertain. Deletions cut 3 bases from V and 5 bases from J, with 8 bases between. From germline, CDR1 is LNHDA and CDR2 SQIVND (reference sequence). The CDR3 totals 13 residues. CDR3 nucleotides: TGTGCCAGTAGTATCCAGGCCCACAATGAGCAGTTCTTC. Its translation is CASSIQAHNEQFF.

This clone appeared a few times. The CDR3 spells CASSLGGEAFF. The CDR3 nucleotides are TGTGCCAGCAGCCTGGGGGGCGAAGCTTTCTTT. V gene TRBV5-6 combines with J gene TRBJ1-1; a weak D match, TRBD1 (6 bases). The CDR3 is made up of 11 amino acids. Germline V gene data show CDR1 as SGHDT and CDR2 as YYEEEE. Deletions cut 4 bases from V and 8 bases from J, with 9 bases between.